A selection of T cell receptor beta chains follows, all from one sample in a study of a mutant IDH1 vaccine in newly diagnosed glioma. The protocol was immunoSEQ multiplex PCR, while the TCRdb copy is restricted to in-frame clones and leaves out a portion. This repertoire shows roughly 57,000 clones, 70% to 90% found once; its top ten account for 1.9%. Their target antigens are unknown. The sample here was PBMCs, taken from a glioma patient whose treatment included an IDH1 peptide vaccine. The receptors derive from a man aged 35-49 years with glioma. CDR3s include the opening cysteine and the closing phenylalanine or tryptophan. Each record gives: CDR3 DNA, CDR3 protein, V gene, clone size, D gene, J gene. D genes are given only for firm matches. A clone size is listed for some rows: how often the clone was seen (once, few, many), or a class if it is expanded.

TGTGCCAGCTCAAGGGACAGGGTAGCCTCCTTAAGTAAGAACACTGAAGCTTTCTTT CASSRDRVASLSKNTEAFF TRBV18 . TRBD1 TRBJ1-1
TGTGCCAGCAGTGTCAATAGGGGGCTCGGCTATGGCTACACCTTC CASSVNRGLGYGYTF TRBV2 . TRBD1 TRBJ1-2
TGCGCCAGCAGCCAAGGCCCGGGGAACACCGGGGAGCTGTTTTTT CASSQGPGNTGELFF TRBV4-1 . . TRBJ2-2
TGTGCCAGCAGCGTGGGACTAGCGTCAGATACGCAGTATTTT CASSVGLASDTQYF TRBV9 . TRBD2 TRBJ2-3
TGTGCCACCAGCAGTAGCCAGGAAGGTCAGCCCCAGCATTTT CATSSSQEGQPQHF TRBV15 . . TRBJ1-5
TGCGCCAGCAGCTTGGATTACAGGGCGAACACCGGGGAGCTGTTTTTT CASSLDYRANTGELFF TRBV5-1 once . TRBJ2-2
TGTGCCTGGAGTGTACTGGGGAATGAGCAGTTCTTC CAWSVLGNEQFF TRBV30 . . TRBJ2-1
TGTGCCAGCAGCATGACAGGGGCCTCTGGAAACACCATATATTTT CASSMTGASGNTIYF TRBV7-6 . TRBD1 TRBJ1-3
TGTGCCAGTAGTATCCAGGGAGGCACTGGGGCCAACGTCCTGACTTTC CASSIQGGTGANVLTF TRBV19 . . TRBJ2-6
TGTGCCGGAACAGGGGGGGAATACACCGGGGAGCTGTTTTTT CAGTGGEYTGELFF TRBV30 . . TRBJ2-2
TGTGCCAGCAGCACCTGGACAGGGGGCACAAAGAACTATGGCTACACCTTC CASSTWTGGTKNYGYTF TRBV11-2 once TRBD1 TRBJ1-2
TGTGCCAGCAGCCGAGGGGTAGGGGCAGATACGCAGTATTTT CASSRGVGADTQYF TRBV7-2 . . TRBJ2-3
TGTGCCAGCACCCCCCCGGGGCAAAGTGAAGCTTTCTTT CASTPPGQSEAFF TRBV6-6 . . TRBJ1-1
TGTGCCAGTGCCACGGTCACTGAAGCTTTCTTT CASATVTEAFF TRBV19 once . TRBJ1-1
TGTGCCTGGGGACGGGACAGAAATAATTCACCCCTCCACTTT CAWGRDRNNSPLHF TRBV30 . TRBD1 TRBJ1-6
TGTGCCAGCAGTTTAACCCTACGGGACGGGTACTTCGGGACCCAGTACTTC CASSLTLRDGYFGTQYF TRBV28 . . TRBJ2-5
TGTGCCAGCAGCCAACGACGGAGTCGGCAAGAGACCCAGTACTTC CASSQRRSRQETQYF TRBV4-2 . . TRBJ2-5
TGTGCCAGCAGCCCCTTATCTAGCGGGACCACCAGGGCCAATGAGCAGTTCTTC CASSPLSSGTTRANEQFF TRBV7-9 . TRBD2 TRBJ2-1
TGCGCCACCACAGAGGGGGTCAACACAGATACGCAGTATTTT CATTEGVNTDTQYF TRBV10-2 . . TRBJ2-3
TGTGCCATATGGGACAGGGGAAACACCGGGGAGCTGTTTTTT CAIWDRGNTGELFF TRBV11-2 . TRBD1 TRBJ2-2
TGTGCCAGCAGCGTAGGTGGGAGTTTGAATGAGCAGTTCTTC CASSVGGSLNEQFF TRBV9 . . TRBJ2-1
TGTGCCAGCTCCCCGGGGTACAATGAGCAGTTCTTC CASSPGYNEQFF TRBV18 . . TRBJ2-1
TGTGCCAGCAGTTATTTCCACAGGGATGGCTACACCTTC CASSYFHRDGYTF TRBV6-5 . . TRBJ1-2
TGTGCCAGCAGCTTGGGGGGGCAAAACATTCAGTACTTC CASSLGGQNIQYF TRBV5-6 . . TRBJ2-4
TGTGCCAGCAGTGAACTGGGGTCCAGGGACACTGAAGCTTTCTTT CASSELGSRDTEAFF TRBV2 . . TRBJ1-1
TGCACAAGCAGGGTGAACACTGAAGCTTTCTTT CTSRVNTEAFF TRBV20-1 . . TRBJ1-1
TGTGCCAGCACCTTAAGGACAGGGTTCTACGAGCAGTACTTC CASTLRTGFYEQYF TRBV5-5 . TRBD1 TRBJ2-7
TGTGCCAGCAGCAGGCCCCTGGGGGAACTGTTTTTT CASSRPLGELFF TRBV28 . . TRBJ1-4
TGTGCCAGCAGCGGACCAAGGGGCGGCTACACCTTC CASSGPRGGYTF TRBV6-1 few . TRBJ1-2
TGTGCCAGCAGCTTAGCCACAGCAGCTGAAGCTTTCTTT CASSLATAAEAFF TRBV7-6 many . TRBJ1-1
TGCAGTGCTAGTAACGACCGGGACTCTAACTTC CSASNDRDSNF TRBV20-1 . . TRBJ2-5
TGTGCCATCAGTGCTGAAGCGGGGCGGGAGACCCAGTACTTC CAISAEAGRETQYF TRBV10-3 . TRBD2 TRBJ2-5
TGTGCCAGCAGCCTAAGCGGGGCGGGGACAAACAATGAGCAGTTCTTC CASSLSGAGTNNEQFF TRBV11-3 . . TRBJ2-1
TGTGCCAGCGGGACGTCCTCTAAGGCCCAGCATTTT CASGTSSKAQHF TRBV6-5 . . TRBJ1-5
TGCGCCAGCAGCTTTGACGGCGGCGGGGTTGCGGCAGATACGCAGTATTTT CASSFDGGGVAADTQYF TRBV5-1 . . TRBJ2-3
TGTGCCAGCATGCCTAGTGGGGTCGGGGAGCAGTACTTC CASMPSGVGEQYF TRBV7-9 . . TRBJ2-7
TGTGCCAGCAGCCCCGGGAGCCAGCTAGCCAAAAACATTCAGTACTTC CASSPGSQLAKNIQYF TRBV7-9 . . TRBJ2-4
TGTGCCAGTAGTATCGGGACGCACACCTACGAGCAGTACTTC CASSIGTHTYEQYF TRBV19 . . TRBJ2-7
TGTGCCATCAGTGTCCGGGGACAGGGTTCCAATGAGCAGTTCTTC CAISVRGQGSNEQFF TRBV6-1 . TRBD1 TRBJ2-1
TGTGCCAGCAGCCTAAGCCTGAGGAGCACAGATACGCAGTATTTT CASSLSLRSTDTQYF TRBV5-6 . . TRBJ2-3
TGTGCCAGCAGCTTTATGCACAGGAACACTGAAGCTTTCTTT CASSFMHRNTEAFF TRBV5-6 once . TRBJ1-1
TGTGCCAGCAGCCTGACAGGGGGAGGAACTGAAGCTTTCTTT CASSLTGGGTEAFF TRBV4-2 . TRBD1 TRBJ1-1
TGTGCCACCAGCAGAGAACAAAACTATGGCTACACCTTC CATSREQNYGYTF TRBV15 few . TRBJ1-2
TGCGCCAGCAGCCAAGAGTTCGCCCAGCGGGGCACAGATACGCAGTATTTT CASSQEFAQRGTDTQYF TRBV4-3 once . TRBJ2-3
TGTGCCAGCAGCTTGGATTGGGCCACTGAAGCTTTCTTT CASSLDWATEAFF TRBV5-5 once . TRBJ1-1
TGTGCCAGCAGTTTAGGGGTGAATGAGCAGTTCTTC CASSLGVNEQFF TRBV28 . . TRBJ2-1
TGTGCCAGCAGCCAAGATCGGGTAGCGGGCTACGAGCAGTACTTC CASSQDRVAGYEQYF TRBV4-2 . TRBD2 TRBJ2-7
TGCGCCAGCAGCCAAGAACTAGCGGGGGTGGAAGAGACCCAGTACTTC CASSQELAGVEETQYF TRBV4-1 . TRBD2 TRBJ2-5
TGTGCCAGCAGTTTTAAAAGATTTAGGGATTCACCCCTCCACTTT CASSFKRFRDSPLHF TRBV27 . . TRBJ1-6
TGCAGCGTCCTAGACAGAGTCTATGGCTACACCTTC CSVLDRVYGYTF TRBV29-1 . . TRBJ1-2
TGTGCCAGCAGTTTAGCGGGGACGGCTACTGAAGCTTTCTTT CASSLAGTATEAFF TRBV28 . . TRBJ1-1
TGTGCCAGCAGTCAGGGGTTGTCACCCCTCCACTTT CASSQGLSPLHF TRBV6-5 . . TRBJ1-6